The clone carrying this T cell receptor (beta chain) was found a few times. Its antigen remains unknown. This sample was included in a study of identical twins. Template switching, a step in the protocol, added a universal primer site, and cDNA carried unique molecular identifiers. From the 5' RACE reads, TCRdb called clonotypes with MiXCR, one entry per CDR3 protein. The table includes fewer than 450,000 distinct CDR3 sequences, 9% detected once. Findings and limits, study-wide: Fewer insertions marked abundant cord blood beta clonotypes; young adult naive trended weakly, memory not at all. Beta out-of-frame sequences showed weaker excess twin sharing.

Sequenced input: naive T cells sorted from blood. This TCR was recovered from a woman in her forties or fifties in good health.

The CDR3 DNA reads as TGTGCCAGCCTTCCCGGGAGACTAGCGGGATACTCCTACAATGAGCAGTTCTTC. This encodes CASLPGRLAGYSYNEQFF. The rearrangement uses TRBV11-3 and TRBJ2-1, with 11 bases matching TRBD2. The CDR3 totals 18 residues. With 8 bases clipped from V and 0 bases from J, the junction kept 12 bases outside the gene matches. The germline CDR1 and CDR2 sequences are SGHNT and YENEEA.